One sample yielded the 32 T cell receptor beta chains listed below, sequenced in a study of read filtering for tumor transcriptome and immune sequencing. From around 440 ng of RNA, a library with molecular barcoded alpha/delta and beta/gamma adaptors was made. TCRdb re-called the reads with MiXCR, one entry per CDR3 protein. This table has 50,000 to 65,000 distinct CDR3 sequences, approximately 18% appearing once. The sample consisted of a population of CD138-negative cells sorted from bone marrow. The receptors were gathered from a donor at least 40 years old with multiple myeloma.

In regard to this clonotype: The junction departs from germline at one end; a sequencing error may be responsible. The chain is built from TRBV5-4 and TRBJ2-7; 14 nucleotides line up with TRBD2. There are 15 residues in the CDR3. Germline CDR1 SGHNT, CDR2 YYREEE (reference sequence). The CDR3 sequence is CVSSPRLAGGPEQYF. The CDR3 coding sequence is TGTGTCAGCAGCCCGCGACTAGCGGGGGGGCCCGAGCAGTACTTC.

The table lists this clonotype with many counts. The chain is built from TRBV9 and TRBJ2-1; D gene unclear. Germline CDR1 is SGDLS and CDR2 is YYNGEE. The CDR3 is made up of 16 amino acids. The ends were cut back, 4 bases at V and 4 bases at J, with 18 bases in the middle. As DNA, the CDR3 is TGTGCCAGCAGCCCTCGAGGCACCTCAATATACAATGAGCAGTTCTTC. This gives the protein CASSPRGTSIYNEQFF.

With regard to this clonotype: Just one base apart from a much larger clone, this may be a read error. The V gene is TRBV20-1, the J gene TRBJ2-3; D is ambiguous. The CDR3 is 13 residues long. Germline V lookup: CDR1 DFQATT, CDR2 SNEGSKA (reference sequence). The CDR3 is CRARDPRQDTQYF. The CDR3 nucleotides are TGCCGTGCTAGAGATCCGCGCCAAGATACGCAGTATTTT.

This clonotype was found many times. Here the CDR3 reads CSVEKGDGELFF. The CDR3 DNA reads TGCAGCGTTGAAAAGGGGGACGGGGAGCTGTTTTTT. The chain has TRBV29-1 and TRBJ2-2; TRBD1 is a possible D gene (6 bases). CDR1 and CDR2 from the germline V gene are SQVTM and ANQGSEA. There are 12 residues in the CDR3. V gave up 2 bases and J gave up 7 bases, with 8 bases separating them.

There are many counts of this clonotype. The genes are TRBV20-1 and TRBJ2-6, with unresolved D. The V end lost 3 bases, the J end lost 2 bases, and 2 bases lay between the germline ends. Germline V lookup: CDR1 DFQATT, CDR2 SNEGSKA (reference sequence). The CDR3 runs to 12 residues. CDR3 loop: CSASPGANVLTF. DNA for the CDR3: TGCAGTGCTAGCCCTGGGGCCAACGTCCTGACTTTC.

This clonotype was seen repeatedly, ten times or more. This chain uses TRBV5-8 with TRBJ2-5; a weak D match, TRBD1 (6 bases). CDR3 length: 13 amino acids. CDR1 and CDR2 (germline): SGHTS, YDEGEE. With 1 base removed from V and 5 bases from J, the gap between germline ends came to 9 bases. The CDR3 spells CASSLTGSETQYF. The CDR3 bases are TGTGCCAGCAGCTTGACAGGGTCGGAGACCCAGTACTTC.

In its sample, this clonotype was seen many times. The chain is built from TRBV20-1 and TRBJ2-1, with 7 bases identical to TRBD1. The CDR3 consists of 16 residues. The germline CDR1 and CDR2 sequences are DFQATT and SNEGSKA (reference sequence). V was clipped by 2 bases and J by 4 bases; unmatched bases: 11. The DNA of the CDR3 is TGCAGTGCTAGACAAGGGGGCCCCGAAGTATACAATGAGCAGTTCTTC. Amino acid sequence: CSARQGGPEVYNEQFF.

This clonotype appeared many times. This sequence joins TRBV29-1 and TRBJ1-1; 9 nucleotides align to TRBD1. Trimming at V came to 6 bases and at J to 5 bases, leaving 10 bases not matched to a gene. CDR3 length equals 14 residues. CDR1 and CDR2 (germline): SQVTM, ANQGSEA. The CDR3 DNA reads TGCAGCGTGCAACCACAGGGGGCGCTTACTGAAGCTTTCTTT. Amino acid sequence: CSVQPQGALTEAFF. Based on the CDR3 plus reference TRBV29-1 and TRBJ1-1, the full variable domain is SAVISQKPSRDICQRGTSLTIQCQVDSQVTMMFWYRQQPGQSLTLIATANQGSEATYESGFVIDKFPISRPNLTFSTLTVSNMSPEDSSIYLCSVQPQGALTEAFFGQGTRLTVV.

This clonotype was seen ten or more times. The CDR3 DNA follows: TGTGCCAGCAGGACAGGGTCCTGGAACACTGAAGCTTTCTTT. Translation gives CASRTGSWNTEAFF. The chain has TRBV12-3 or TRBV12-4 and TRBJ1-1; TRBD1 agrees at 7 bases. Losses at the gene ends were 6 bases for V and 1 base for J; bases not matched to a gene: 5. The CDR3 runs to 14 residues.

Many counts were recorded for this clonotype. V and J are TRBV5-5 and TRBJ2-7, with 11 bases lining up with TRBD1. From germline, CDR1 is SGHKS and CDR2 YYEKEE (reference sequence). V was clipped by 6 bases and J by 7 bases; unmatched bases: 12. The CDR3 spans 15 residues. The CDR3 protein is CASKPDGTGGREQYF. The CDR3 nucleotides read TGTGCCAGCAAACCTGACGGGACAGGGGGTCGTGAGCAGTACTTC.

CDR3 nucleotide sequence: TGCAGTGCTAGAAGCAATTATTGGAGATACGAGCAGTACTTC. This sequence encodes CSARSNYWRYEQYF. The chain combines TRBV20-1 with TRBJ2-7; D call uncertain. The germline V gene has CDR1 DFQATT and CDR2 SNEGSKA (reference sequence). This CDR3 region has 14 residues. Trimming pared 2 bases from V and 4 bases from J, leaving 15 bases between.

This clonotype has ten or more counts. The chain links TRBV2 to TRBJ2-3; D is perhaps TRBD2 (6 bases). V was cut by 6 bases and J by 0 bases, with 10 bases left in between. The germline V gene has CDR1 SNHLY and CDR2 FYNNEI. This CDR3 comprises 14 residues. CDR3 nucleotides: TGTGCCAGCAGGCGGGGCACTAGCACAGATACGCAGTATTTT. The encoded protein is CASRRGTSTDTQYF.

This clonotype occurred many times. The V call is TRBV7-2, the J call TRBJ2-3; D not certain. This CDR3 is 11 amino acids long. Deletions cut 2 bases from V and 7 bases from J, with 4 bases between. Germline values: CDR1 SGHTA, CDR2 FQGNSA. The CDR3 sequence: CASSLQNTQYF. The CDR3 bases are TGTGCCAGCAGCTTACAAAATACGCAGTATTTT.

Only a few counts were recorded for this clonotype. CDR3 DNA sequence: TGCAGTGCTAGAGAGTCGGCCCTGAACACTGAAGCTTTCTTT. Its protein is CSARESALNTEAFF. The chain couples TRBV20-1 to TRBJ1-1, with D uncertain. CDR3 length: 14 residues. Germline CDR1 DFQATT, CDR2 SNEGSKA (reference sequence). With 0 bases removed from V and 0 bases from J, the gap between germline ends came to 8 bases.

As for this clonotype: A much larger clone differs from this one at a single base, so this may be a read error. The genes are TRBV6-2 or TRBV6-3 and TRBJ1-5; possibly TRBD1 for D (5 bases). The CDR3 has 13 amino acids. Germline V CDR1 and CDR2: MNHEY, SVGEGT. Deletions cut 2 bases from V and 9 bases from J, with 11 bases between. In DNA, the CDR3 is TGTGCCAGCAGTTACGCCGAGGGACGGCCCCAGCATTTT. As protein: CASSYAEGRPQHF.

This clonotype has a count of ten or more. A single base separates this from a much larger clone, so it may be a read error. The chain links TRBV5-1 to TRBJ1-5; possibly TRBD1 for D (6 bases). CDR3 length equals 13 residues. The V gene lost 0 bases and the J gene lost 8 bases, with 9 bases spanning the gap. Germline CDR1 reads SGHRS; CDR2 reads YFSETQ. The CDR3 sequence: CASSLEGDEPQHF. The CDR3 region has the DNA TGCGCCAGCAGCTTGGAGGGGGACGAGCCCCAGCATTTT.

This clonotype was found once. Just one base apart from a much larger clone, this may be a read error. This chain joins TRBV18 and TRBJ2-2; the match to TRBD2 covers 8 bases. The CDR3 length is 15 residues. Germline loops: CDR1 KGHSH, CDR2 LQKENI. In DNA, the CDR3 is TGTGCCAGCTCACCTGCGACTAGCGTCACCGGGGAGCTGCTTTTT. Amino acid sequence: CASSPATSVTGELLF.

Relative to its sample, this clonotype is medium-sized (0.01 to 0.1%). This chain uses TRBV4-1 with TRBJ2-1, with 7 bases identical to TRBD2. From germline, CDR1 is MGHRA and CDR2 YSYEKL. This CDR3 comprises 16 residues. V gave up 0 bases and J gave up 8 bases; unmatched junction bases: 10. The CDR3 spells CASSQDGAGDTDEQFF. The DNA of the CDR3 is TGCGCCAGCAGCCAAGATGGGGCGGGAGATACGGATGAGCAGTTCTTC.

The table lists this clonotype with many counts. The genes are TRBV3-1 and TRBJ2-1, with TRBD2 matching over 7 bases. The CDR3 has 13 residues. The junction had 3 bases not matched to a gene; V was cut back by 4 bases and J by 6 bases. Germline V CDR1 and CDR2: LGHDT, YNNKEL (reference sequence). The CDR3 bases are TGTGCCAGCAGCCTACGACTAGCCAATGAGCAGTTCTTC. Translating it yields CASSLRLANEQFF.

This clonotype was recorded at least ten times. This rearrangement joins TRBV6-1 to TRBJ2-7; TRBD2 matches at 10 bases. Trimming took 6 bases from V and 3 from J; bases not matched to a gene: 5. CDR3 length: 14 residues. Germline-derived CDR1 and CDR2 are MNHNS and SASEGT. In DNA, the CDR3 is TGTGCCAGCAGGGGGACTAGCGACCACTACGAGCAGTACTTC. As protein: CASRGTSDHYEQYF.

In its sample, this clonotype was seen many times. V is TRBV7-9 and J is TRBJ2-2; D perhaps matches TRBD1 (6 bases). Germline CDR1 is SEHNR and CDR2 is FQNEAQ (reference sequence). This CDR3 comprises 17 residues. V was trimmed by 5 bases and J by 0 bases, leaving 16 bases between them. CDR3: CASSPPRDIPNTGELFF. The CDR3 DNA sequence: TGTGCCAGCAGCCCCCCAAGGGACATACCGAACACCGGGGAGCTGTTTTTT.

This clonotype showed up many times. The chain links TRBV7-9 to TRBJ2-7; D possibly uses TRBD1 or TRBD2 (6 bases each). The CDR3 has 14 residues. Trimming removed 3 bases at V and 3 bases at J, with 12 bases between. Germline V lookup: CDR1 SEHNR, CDR2 FQNEAQ (reference sequence). The CDR3 protein is CASSFGGPSYEQYF. For the CDR3, the DNA is TGTGCCAGCAGCTTCGGGGGCCCCAGCTACGAGCAGTACTTC.

There are many counts of this clonotype. The V and J genes are TRBV20-1 and TRBJ2-7; TRBD1 matches at 7 bases. Germline loops: CDR1 DFQATT, CDR2 SNEGSKA (reference sequence). With V trimmed by 1 base and J by 7 bases, 7 bases remained unmatched. This CDR3 spans 13 amino acids. CDR3 sequence (DNA): TGCAGTGCTAGAGTCGGTACAGGGGAGGAGCAGTACTTC. Translating gives CSARVGTGEEQYF.

This clonotype showed up many times. J is TRBJ2-3 and V is TRBV11-1; D is perhaps TRBD1 or TRBD2 (5 bases each). Per germline, CDR1 SGHAT and CDR2 FQDESV (reference sequence). V dropped 5 bases and J dropped 0 bases, with 9 bases sitting between them. The CDR3 runs to 14 residues. Here the CDR3 reads CASSNRDSTDTQYF. For the CDR3, the DNA is TGTGCCAGCAGCAACCGGGACAGCACAGATACGCAGTATTTT.

A few counts support this clonotype. A much bigger clone sits one base away, suggesting this may be a read error. The CDR3 end shows no conserved phenylalanine or tryptophan, and so a read error is likely. This chain uses TRBV2 with TRBJ2-3; TRBD1 is a possible D gene (5 bases). V gave up 6 bases and J gave up 4 bases, with 17 bases separating them. The CDR3 extends over 15 amino acids. The germline V gene has CDR1 SNHLY and CDR2 FYNNEI. The CDR3 sequence: CASSRPGSDPDTQYL. As DNA, the CDR3 is TGTGCCAGCAGCCGACCAGGGTCCGACCCAGATACGCAGTATCTT.

With regard to this clonotype: One end of the junction fails to match germline, which may point to a read error. DNA for the CDR3: TGTGCCAGCAGCTTGAGTAGAGCGGGAAACACCGGAGAGCTGTCTTTT. Translated: CASSLSRAGNTGELSF. This rearrangement joins TRBV11-2 to TRBJ2-2; 7 bases map to TRBD2. The germline V gene has CDR1 SGHAT and CDR2 FQNNGV. This CDR3 spans 16 amino acids.

With regard to this clonotype: This may come from a read error, since a much larger clone is one base off. The rearrangement links TRBV5-1 to TRBJ2-1; 12 bases map to TRBD1. CDR3 length: 16 amino acids. The germline V gene has CDR1 SGHRS and CDR2 YFSETQ. V shed 7 bases, J shed 5 bases, and the junction held 10 bases outside the gene matches. CDR3 in amino acids: CASGRTGQGAHNEQFF. The CDR3 DNA reads as TGCGCCAGCGGTCGAACGGGACAGGGGGCGCACAATGAGCAGTTCTTC.

This clonotype has ten or more counts. The rearrangement uses TRBV7-3 and TRBJ2-1; TRBD2 aligns across 7 bases. Germline CDR1 reads SGHTA; CDR2 reads FQGTGA. The CDR3 extends over 16 amino acids. V lost 2 bases to trimming and J lost 0 bases; unmatched junction nucleotides: 4. CDR3 protein: CASSLVGGGSYNEQFF. The CDR3 DNA sequence: TGTGCCAGCAGCTTAGTAGGCGGGGGCTCCTACAATGAGCAGTTCTTC.

With regard to this clonotype: This could be a read error, since a much larger clone is one nucleotide away. The J gene is TRBJ2-3, the V gene TRBV5-1, with D possibly called TRBD1 or TRBD2 (5 bases each). CDR1 and CDR2 from the germline V gene are SGHRS and YFSETQ. The CDR3 extends over 16 amino acids. The CDR3 bases are TGCGCCAGCAGCTTGGATCCAGGGACGGTCACAGATACGCGGTATTTT. The encoded protein is CASSLDPGTVTDTRYF.

This clonotype occurred many times. The chain is built from TRBV20-1 and TRBJ1-1; 7 bases map to TRBD1. J gave up 0 bases and V 5 bases, and 6 bases lay outside the gene matches. Germline assignment: CDR1 DFQATT and CDR2 SNEGSKA (reference sequence). There are 14 residues in the CDR3. The CDR3 sequence: CSAEAGTVNTEAFF. The CDR3 DNA sequence: TGCAGTGCTGAAGCCGGGACAGTGAACACTGAAGCTTTCTTT.

This clonotype showed up many times. The chain joins TRBV6-2 or TRBV6-3 to TRBJ2-1; the D gene is possibly TRBD1 (5 bases). Germline-derived CDR1 and CDR2 are MNHEY and SVGEGT. V dropped 9 bases and J dropped 3 bases, with 12 bases sitting between them. This CDR3 has 13 amino acids. Here the CDR3 reads CASAQGDYNEQFF. The CDR3 DNA follows: TGTGCCAGTGCCCAGGGTGACTACAATGAGCAGTTCTTC.

This clonotype was counted ten times or more. The chain links TRBV12-3 or TRBV12-4 to TRBJ2-6; no clear D gene. V lost 3 bases, J lost 1 base, and 13 bases lay in between. The length of the CDR3 is 17 residues. The CDR3 DNA follows: TGTGCCAGCAGTTTGATAGTCGCTGAGTCTGGGGCCAACGTCCTGACTTTC. Translating it yields CASSLIVAESGANVLTF.